Presented here are 29 T cell receptor beta chains from one specimen sequenced in a study of blood T cell repertoires in COVID-19. Here immunoSEQ multiplex PCR was the method, and the copy in TCRdb shows in-frame clones only, minus some. The sample lists 95,000 to 110,000 clones, around 87% seen once, with more than 14% in the top ten. The specimen sequenced was peripheral blood. Source of these receptors: a man over 45 with acute or convalescent COVID-19.

CDR3 amino acids: CASSLADGRVYNEQFF. In DNA form, the CDR3 reads TGCGCCAGCAGCTTGGCCGACGGGAGGGTCTACAATGAGCAGTTCTTC. The rearrangement links TRBV5-1 to TRBJ2-1, with 8 bases matching TRBD2. The trim removed 0 bases at V and 3 bases at J, leaving 5 bases unmatched. From germline, CDR1 is SGHRS and CDR2 YFSETQ. This CDR3 spans 16 amino acids.

This chain uses TRBV11-2 with TRBJ2-7, with TRBD1 as a possible D gene (6 bases). This CDR3 is 15 amino acids long. Trimming cost V 2 bases and J 2 bases, with 13 bases left between them. Looked up from germline, CDR1 is SGHAT and CDR2 is FQNNGV. The CDR3 protein is CASSLNRDTTYEQYF. In DNA form, the CDR3 reads TGTGCCAGCAGCTTAAACCGGGACACCACCTACGAGCAGTACTTC. Together with reference TRBV11-2 and TRBJ2-7, the CDR3 gives the full variable domain: EAGVAQSPRYKIIEKRQSVAFWCNPISGHATLYWYQQILGQGPKLLIQFQNNGVVDDSQLPKDRFSAERLKGVDSTLKIQPAKLEDSAVYLCASSLNRDTTYEQYFGPGTRLTVT.

This chain uses TRBV15 with TRBJ2-1, with a weak D call TRBD1 (5 bases). The CDR3 is 13 residues long. Germline CDR1 reads LNHNV; CDR2 reads YYDKDF (reference sequence). V was cut by 8 bases and J by 5 bases, with 13 bases left in between. CDR3 sequence: CATRQGGDNEQFF. In DNA form, the CDR3 reads TGTGCCACCCGGCAGGGTGGGGACAATGAGCAGTTCTTC.

The V call is TRBV28, the J call TRBJ2-5; 7 bases are a match to TRBD1. The length of the CDR3 is 13 residues. CDR1 and CDR2 from the germline V gene are MDHEN and SYDVKM. V was pared by 6 bases and J by 5 bases, with 6 bases of the junction left unmatched. Here the CDR3 DNA reads TGTGCCAGCAGACATACAGGGGTGGAGACCCAGTACTTC. The encoded protein is CASRHTGVETQYF.

This chain links TRBV5-1 with TRBJ2-2; 8 bases align to TRBD1. V lost 0 bases and J lost 2; bases outside the gene matches: 3. The germline V gene encodes CDR1 SGHRS and CDR2 YFSETQ. The CDR3 totals 16 residues. CDR3 in DNA: TGCGCCAGCAGCTTGGGGACAGGGTCAAACACCGGGGAGCTGTTTTTT. The encoded protein is CASSLGTGSNTGELFF.

This clone was recorded a few times. The chain links TRBV25-1 to TRBJ1-2; perhaps TRBD1 as D (6 bases). The CDR3 has 16 residues. Germline values: CDR1 MGHDK, CDR2 SYGVNS. The ends were cut back, 1 base at V and 4 bases at J, with 16 bases in the middle. The CDR3 protein is CASSESWAGEGYGYTF. The CDR3 bases are TGTGCCAGCAGTGAATCTTGGGCAGGGGAAGGCTATGGCTACACCTTC.

This clone has a single count. This chain links TRBV11-2 with TRBJ2-3; perhaps TRBD1 as D (6 bases). CDR1 is SGHAT and CDR2 is FQNNGV in the germline V gene. CDR3 length: 15 residues. Trimming removed 1 base from V and 10 bases from J, with 18 bases in between. Here the CDR3 DNA reads TGTGCCAGCAGCTTAGGGGGGCTAGATCCCTGGGCGCAGTATTTT. It specifies CASSLGGLDPWAQYF.

V usage is TRBV28 and J usage is TRBJ1-2; TRBD1 matches 7 bases. The junction had 11 bases not matched to a gene; V was cut back by 5 bases and J by 2 bases. Germline CDR1 reads MDHEN; CDR2 reads SYDVKM. This CDR3 has 16 residues. This CDR3 reads CASSPPGQTPNYGYTF. The CDR3 nucleotides are TGTGCCAGCAGTCCACCGGGACAGACACCCAACTATGGCTACACCTTC.

V is TRBV28 and J is TRBJ2-7, with 13 bases matching TRBD2. V shed 4 bases, J shed 7 bases, and the junction held 7 bases outside the gene matches. The CDR3 spans 15 residues. Germline values: CDR1 MDHEN, CDR2 SYDVKM. This CDR3 is CASSYGLAGVWEQYF. The DNA for the CDR3 is TGTGCCAGCAGTTACGGACTAGCGGGAGTTTGGGAGCAGTACTTC.

This chain links TRBV5-1 with TRBJ1-1; maybe TRBD1 (5 bases). Per germline, CDR1 SGHRS and CDR2 YFSETQ. V lost 1 base and J 3 bases, leaving 13 bases between the germline ends. This CDR3 is 15 amino acids long. CDR3 DNA: TGCGCCAGCAGCTTGACAGGTAAAGTAGACACTGAAGCTTTCTTT. Amino acid sequence: CASSLTGKVDTEAFF.

The gene calls are TRBV27 and TRBJ1-1; 10 bases line up with TRBD1. The CDR3 is made up of 18 amino acids. In germline, CDR1 is MNHEY, CDR2 SMNVEV (reference sequence). The J segment lost 1 base and the V segment lost 5 bases, leaving 13 bases of the junction unmatched. The CDR3 sequence: CASSLGDRGRPSNTEAFF. The CDR3 nucleotides are TGTGCCAGCAGTCTAGGGGACAGGGGCCGACCCTCGAACACTGAAGCTTTCTTT.

V and J are TRBV13 and TRBJ2-3; no clear D gene. The CDR3 is 14 residues long. The V gene's germline CDR1 is PRHDT and CDR2 FYEKMQ (reference sequence). Trimming stripped 5 bases from V and 4 bases from J, with 13 bases between. The CDR3 nucleotides read TGTGCCAGCAGCAAGACGGCTAGTCCAGATACGCAGTATTTT. Protein: CASSKTASPDTQYF. Variable domain in full (rest from reference TRBV13 and TRBJ2-3): AAGVIQSPRHLIKEKRETATLKCYPIPRHDTVYWYQQGPGQDPQFLISFYEKMQSDKGSIPDRFSAQQFSDYHSELNMSSLELGDSALYFCASSKTASPDTQYFGPGTRLTVL.

This clone showed up just once. The V call is TRBV28, the J call TRBJ2-2, with TRBD1 matching 11 bases. V lost 6 bases and J lost 4; bases outside the gene matches: 10. Germline V CDR1 and CDR2: MDHEN, SYDVKM. This CDR3 has 17 residues. CDR3 coding DNA: TGTGCCAGCAGGGGGAAGGACAGGGGGCGGGGCACCGGGGAGCTGTTTTTT. As protein: CASRGKDRGRGTGELFF.

This clone appeared a few times. V gene TRBV27 combines with J gene TRBJ1-4, with TRBD1 as a possible D gene (6 bases). V was shortened by 5 bases and J by 7 bases, with 14 bases between the two germline ends. CDR3 length equals 14 residues. Germline loops: CDR1 MNHEY, CDR2 SMNVEV (reference sequence). For the CDR3, the DNA is TGTGCCAGCAGTCCGCAGCTAGGGGGTGAAAAACTGTTTTTT. Protein product: CASSPQLGGEKLFF.

CDR3 residues: CASSSGGQTYEQYF. The CDR3 bases are TGTGCCAGCAGTTCCGGCGGACAAACCTACGAGCAGTACTTC. The chain recombines TRBV6-6 with TRBJ2-7; D might be TRBD1 (5 bases). This CDR3 has 14 residues. The V gene lost 4 bases and the J gene lost 2 bases, with 12 bases spanning the gap. The germline V gene encodes CDR1 MNHNY and CDR2 SVGAGI (reference sequence).

CDR3 sequence: CASSPNRNTEAFF. CDR3 bases: TGTGCCAGCAGCCCTAACAGGAACACTGAAGCTTTCTTT. The chain has TRBV14 and TRBJ1-1, with no clear D. V was pared by 4 bases and J by 1 base, with 7 bases between. Germline V gene sequence: CDR1 SGHDN, CDR2 FVKESK. The length of the CDR3 is 13 residues.

The V call is TRBV2, the J call TRBJ2-1, with TRBD2 as a possible D gene (6 bases). The germline V gene encodes CDR1 SNHLY and CDR2 FYNNEI. V gave up 4 bases and J gave up 10 bases, with 14 bases separating them. The CDR3 extends over 13 amino acids. As DNA, the CDR3 is TGTGCCAGCAGTGGGAGGACTACAGTCGAGCAGTTCTTC. It translates to CASSGRTTVEQFF.

V gene TRBV12-5 combines with J gene TRBJ1-5; D is unclear. CDR3 size: 13 residues. Per the germline V gene, CDR1 is LGHNT and CDR2 is FRNRAP. Trimming removed 8 bases at V and 9 bases at J, with 17 bases between. The CDR3 loop reads CASIDGARGPQHF. CDR3 in DNA: TGTGCTAGTATTGATGGAGCCCGGGGGCCCCAGCATTTT.

CDR3 sequence (DNA): TGTGCCAGCAGCCTACTTCCCACCGGGGAGCTGTTTTTT. Its translation is CASSLLPTGELFF. The chain is built from TRBV3-1 (or the pseudogene TRBV3-2) and TRBJ2-2; D ambiguous. Germline CDR1 reads LGHDT; CDR2 reads YNNKEL (reference sequence). This CDR3 contains 13 residues. The V end was cut by 4 bases, the J end by 4 bases, with 7 bases between.

The chain carries TRBV6-5 and TRBJ2-5, with 10 nucleotides matching TRBD2. CDR1 is MNHEY and CDR2 is SVGAGI in the germline V gene. Trimming at V came to 4 bases and at J to 4 bases, leaving 9 bases not matched to a gene. The CDR3 loop spans 16 amino acids. The CDR3 nucleotides are TGTGCCAGCAGTTTCAGGATAGCGGGAGGAGGAGAGACCCAGTACTTC. Translated: CASSFRIAGGGETQYF.

CDR3 in amino acids: CASSYVRELEQYF. Written as DNA, the CDR3 is TGTGCCAGCAGTTACGTCAGGGAATTGGAGCAGTACTTC. The rearrangement joins TRBV6-5 to TRBJ2-7; maybe TRBD1 (5 bases). From germline, CDR1 is MNHEY and CDR2 SVGAGI. The CDR3 runs 13 residues. Trimming shortened V by 2 bases and J by 7 bases, and 12 bases separated the two germline ends.

CDR3 bases: TGTGCCAGCAGTGTAGAGGCGGGAGAAGGCCCCTACGAGCAGTACTTC. The encoded protein is CASSVEAGEGPYEQYF. The chain uses TRBV2 and TRBJ2-7; 7 nucleotides agree with TRBD2. The CDR3 length is 16 residues. Germline loops: CDR1 SNHLY, CDR2 FYNNEI. The junction had 11 bases not matched to a gene; V was cut back by 4 bases and J by 2 bases.

The chain recombines TRBV25-1 with TRBJ2-5; 9 bases are shared with TRBD2. The CDR3 loop spans 15 amino acids. The germline CDR1 and CDR2 sequences are MGHDK and SYGVNS. V lost 5 bases to trimming and J lost 4 bases; unmatched junction nucleotides: 8. The CDR3 loop is CASSPVAGGTETQYF. In DNA form, the CDR3 reads TGTGCCAGCAGTCCTGTGGCGGGAGGGACAGAGACCCAGTACTTC. Full variable domain (remainder filled in from reference TRBV25-1 and TRBJ2-5): EADIYQTPRYLVIGTGKKITLECSQTMGHDKMYWYQQDPGMELHLIHYSYGVNSTEKGDLSSESTVSRIRTEHFPLTLESARPSHTSQYLCASSPVAGGTETQYFGPGTRLLVL.

V and J are TRBV30 and TRBJ2-1, with D uncertain. V lost 1 base to trimming and J lost 5 bases, with 12 bases between them. This CDR3 contains 14 residues. Germline V gene lookup returns CDR1 GTSNPN and CDR2 SVGIG (reference sequence). CDR3 residues: CAWSGSLIDNEQFF. CDR3 DNA: TGTGCCTGGAGTGGATCCCTTATAGACAATGAGCAGTTCTTC.

The CDR3 loop reads CASSAGTGRGGYTF. CDR3 DNA: TGTGCCAGCAGCGCCGGGACAGGGAGAGGTGGCTACACCTTC. The chain is built from TRBV9 and TRBJ1-2; 9 nucleotides agree with TRBD1. Per germline, CDR1 SGDLS and CDR2 YYNGEE. Germline trimming cut 3 bases from V and 7 bases from J; bases unmatched to any gene: 7. The CDR3 has 14 amino acids.

V is TRBV12-5 and J is TRBJ1-5, with 10 positions matching TRBD1. Germline loops: CDR1 LGHNT, CDR2 FRNRAP. This CDR3 has 15 amino acids. Trimming took 6 bases from V and 8 from J; bases not matched to a gene: 10. CDR3 DNA sequence: TGTGCTAGTGGGGGGACAGGGGTCGAAGGGAAGCCCCAGCATTTT. As protein: CASGGTGVEGKPQHF.

The chain joins TRBV30 to TRBJ1-5; D is possibly TRBD1 (5 bases). Trimming stripped 2 bases from V and 4 bases from J, with 12 bases between. The germline V gene has CDR1 GTSNPN and CDR2 SVGIG (reference sequence). There are 14 residues in the CDR3. The CDR3 DNA is TGTGCCTGGAGTTGGCAGGGAGGAAATCAGCCCCAGCATTTT. Protein sequence: CAWSWQGGNQPQHF.

V is TRBV27 and J is TRBJ2-1; 12 bases are a match to TRBD2. Per the germline V gene, CDR1 is MNHEY and CDR2 is SMNVEV (reference sequence). CDR3 size: 14 residues. Trimming took 5 bases from V and 12 from J; bases not matched to a gene: 8. The CDR3 nucleotides are TGTGCCAGCAGTCCAGGACTAGCGGGAATCGCGCAGTTCTTC. Its protein is CASSPGLAGIAQFF.

V gene TRBV2 combines with J gene TRBJ2-5, with D possibly being TRBD1 (5 bases). CDR3 size: 15 residues. Trimming took off 4 bases at V and 4 bases at J, with 16 bases between the two ends. The germline V gene encodes CDR1 SNHLY and CDR2 FYNNEI. The CDR3 protein is CASSVAAPRVETQYF. The CDR3 region has the DNA TGTGCCAGCAGTGTTGCAGCGCCCAGGGTAGAGACCCAGTACTTC.